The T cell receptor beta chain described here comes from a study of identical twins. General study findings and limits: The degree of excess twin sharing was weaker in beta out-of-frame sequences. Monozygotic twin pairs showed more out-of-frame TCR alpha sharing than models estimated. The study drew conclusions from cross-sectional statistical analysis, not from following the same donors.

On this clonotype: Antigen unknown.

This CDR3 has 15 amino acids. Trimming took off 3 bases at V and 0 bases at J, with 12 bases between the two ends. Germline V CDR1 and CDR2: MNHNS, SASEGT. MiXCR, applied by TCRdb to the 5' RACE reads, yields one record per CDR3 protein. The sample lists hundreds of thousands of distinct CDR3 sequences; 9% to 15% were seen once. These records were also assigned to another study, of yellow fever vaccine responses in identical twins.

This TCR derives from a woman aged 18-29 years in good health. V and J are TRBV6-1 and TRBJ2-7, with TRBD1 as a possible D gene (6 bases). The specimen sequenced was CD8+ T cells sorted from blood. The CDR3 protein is CASSEDSLGSYEQYF. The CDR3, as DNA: TGTGCCAGCAGTGAGGACAGTCTCGGCTCCTACGAGCAGTACTTC.